Sequencing of this TCR beta chain was carried out in a study of identical twins. This clonotype was found many times. Addition of a universal primer site occurred through template switching, and cDNA carried unique molecular identifiers. From the 5' RACE reads, TCRdb called clonotypes with MiXCR, one entry per CDR3 protein. Of a few hundred thousand distinct CDR3 sequences in the sample, 7.5% to 10% are singletons; the top ten hold roughly 3%. V gave up 5 bases and J gave up 5 bases, with 10 bases separating them. The CDR3 loop spans 12 amino acids. Each donor (without exception) was a healthy Caucasian. Another study also made use of these data, one on yellow fever vaccine responses in identical twins.

The receptor was isolated from a woman aged 18-29 years in good health. The chain carries TRBV12-3 or TRBV12-4 and TRBJ2-7; TRBD1 is a possible D gene (6 bases). The source material was PBMCs. This CDR3 reads CASSPQGHEQYF. In DNA form, the CDR3 reads TGTGCCAGCAGTCCCCAGGGGCACGAGCAGTACTTC.